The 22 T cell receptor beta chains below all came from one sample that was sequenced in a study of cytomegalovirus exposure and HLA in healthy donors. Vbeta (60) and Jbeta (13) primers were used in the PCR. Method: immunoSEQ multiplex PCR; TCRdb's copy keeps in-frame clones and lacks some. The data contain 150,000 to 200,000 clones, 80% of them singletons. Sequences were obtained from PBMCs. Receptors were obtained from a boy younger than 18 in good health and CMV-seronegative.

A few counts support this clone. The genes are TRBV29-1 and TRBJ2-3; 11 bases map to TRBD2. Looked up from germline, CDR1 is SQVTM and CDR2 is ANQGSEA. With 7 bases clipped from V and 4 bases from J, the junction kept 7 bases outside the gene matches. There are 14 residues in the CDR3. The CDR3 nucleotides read TGCAGCGCCGCGACTAGCGGGACGCCAGATACGCAGTATTTT. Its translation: CSAATSGTPDTQYF.

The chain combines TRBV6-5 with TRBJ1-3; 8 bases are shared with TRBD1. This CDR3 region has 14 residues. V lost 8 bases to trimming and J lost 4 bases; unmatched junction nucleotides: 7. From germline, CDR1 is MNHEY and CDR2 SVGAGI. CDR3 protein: CASSTRDRGNTIYF. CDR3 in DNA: TGTGCCAGCTCAACTAGGGACAGGGGAAACACCATATATTTT.

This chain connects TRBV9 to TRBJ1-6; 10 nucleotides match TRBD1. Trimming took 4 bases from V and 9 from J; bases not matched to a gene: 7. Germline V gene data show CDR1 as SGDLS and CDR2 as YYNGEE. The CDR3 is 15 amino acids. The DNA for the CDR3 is TGTGCCAGCAGCCAGGGACAGGGGCTATCTTCACCCCTCCACTTT. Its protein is CASSQGQGLSSPLHF.

The CDR3 nucleotides are TGTGCCAGCAGCTTTGGTAGCGGGGCAGATACGCAGTATTTT. This translates into CASSFGSGADTQYF. V usage is TRBV7-2 and J usage is TRBJ2-3; 8 nucleotides agree with TRBD2. V trimming: 3 bases; J trimming: 4 bases; junction bases outside the gene matches: 3. Germline V gene data show CDR1 as SGHTA and CDR2 as FQGNSA. The CDR3 runs to 14 residues.

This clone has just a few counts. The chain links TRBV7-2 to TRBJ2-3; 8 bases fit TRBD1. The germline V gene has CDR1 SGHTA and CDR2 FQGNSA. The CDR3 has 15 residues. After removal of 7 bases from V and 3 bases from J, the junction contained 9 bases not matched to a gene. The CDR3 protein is CASTPPRTGTDTQYF. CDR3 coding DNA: TGTGCCAGCACCCCCCCACGGACAGGGACAGATACGCAGTATTTT.

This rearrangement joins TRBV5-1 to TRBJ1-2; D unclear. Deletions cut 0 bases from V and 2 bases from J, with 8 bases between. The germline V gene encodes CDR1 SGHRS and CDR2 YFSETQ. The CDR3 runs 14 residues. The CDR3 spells CASSLDSVNYGYTF. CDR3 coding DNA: TGCGCCAGCAGCTTGGATTCGGTGAACTATGGCTACACCTTC.

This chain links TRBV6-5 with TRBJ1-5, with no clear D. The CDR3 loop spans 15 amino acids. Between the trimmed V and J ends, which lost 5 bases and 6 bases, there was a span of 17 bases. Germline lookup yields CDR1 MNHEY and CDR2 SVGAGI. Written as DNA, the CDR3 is TGTGCCAGCAGTAAAGTTGCGGGTGGGATTCAGCCCCAGCATTTT. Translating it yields CASSKVAGGIQPQHF.

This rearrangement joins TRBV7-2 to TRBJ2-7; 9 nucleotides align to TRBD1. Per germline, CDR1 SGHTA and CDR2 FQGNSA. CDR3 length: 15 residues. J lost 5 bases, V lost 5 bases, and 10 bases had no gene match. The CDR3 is CASSLFGTGLHEQYF. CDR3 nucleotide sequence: TGTGCCAGCAGCCTCTTCGGGACAGGGCTCCACGAGCAGTACTTC.

CDR3 nucleotide sequence: TGTGCCAGCTCACCAATTACAGGGGGTCTCGACGAGCAGTACTTC. Translating it yields CASSPITGGLDEQYF. The gene calls are TRBV18 and TRBJ2-7, with TRBD1 matching over 8 bases. CDR1 KGHSH and CDR2 LQKENI come from the germline V gene. V lost 2 bases to trimming and J lost 5 bases; unmatched junction nucleotides: 8. This CDR3 region has 15 residues.

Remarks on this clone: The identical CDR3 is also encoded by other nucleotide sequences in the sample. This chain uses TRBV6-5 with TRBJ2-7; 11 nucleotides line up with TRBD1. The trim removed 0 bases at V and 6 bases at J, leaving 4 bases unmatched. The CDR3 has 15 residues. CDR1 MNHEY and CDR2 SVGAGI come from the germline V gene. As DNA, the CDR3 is TGTGCCAGCAGTTACTCAGGACAGGGGGCGAGCGAGCAGTACTTC. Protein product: CASSYSGQGASEQYF.

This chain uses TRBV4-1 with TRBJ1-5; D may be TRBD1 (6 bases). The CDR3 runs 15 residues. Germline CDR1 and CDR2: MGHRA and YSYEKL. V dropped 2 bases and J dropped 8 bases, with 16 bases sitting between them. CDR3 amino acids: CASSQLSQGVKPQHF. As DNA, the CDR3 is TGCGCCAGCAGCCAACTGTCACAGGGCGTTAAGCCCCAGCATTTT.

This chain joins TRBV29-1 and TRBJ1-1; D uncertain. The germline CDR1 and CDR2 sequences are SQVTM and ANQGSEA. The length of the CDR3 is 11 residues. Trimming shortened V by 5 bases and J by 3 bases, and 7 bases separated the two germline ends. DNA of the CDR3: TGCAGCGTTCTGAGAGACACTGAAGCTTTCTTT. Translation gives CSVLRDTEAFF.

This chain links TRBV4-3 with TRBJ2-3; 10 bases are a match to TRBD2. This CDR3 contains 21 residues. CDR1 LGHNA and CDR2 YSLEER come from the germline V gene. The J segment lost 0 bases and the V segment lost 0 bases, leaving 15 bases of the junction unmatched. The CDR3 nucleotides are TGCGCCAGCAGCCAAGATTGGGTGTTAGCGGGAGGTTCTCCTAGCACAGATACGCAGTATTTT. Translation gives CASSQDWVLAGGSPSTDTQYF.

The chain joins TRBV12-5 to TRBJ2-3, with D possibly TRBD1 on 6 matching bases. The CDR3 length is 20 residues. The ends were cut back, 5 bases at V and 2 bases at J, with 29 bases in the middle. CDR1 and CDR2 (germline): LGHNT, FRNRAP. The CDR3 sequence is CASGPTDRGNSAGVTDTQYF. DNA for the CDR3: TGTGCTAGTGGTCCGACAGACCGGGGCAATTCGGCAGGGGTCACAGATACGCAGTATTTT.

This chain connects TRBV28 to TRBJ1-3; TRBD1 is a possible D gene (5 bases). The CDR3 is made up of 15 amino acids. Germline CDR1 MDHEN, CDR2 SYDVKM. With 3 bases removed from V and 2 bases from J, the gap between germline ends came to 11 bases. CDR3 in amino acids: CASSLGGIPGNTIYF. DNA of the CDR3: TGTGCCAGCAGTTTGGGGGGTATCCCTGGAAACACCATATATTTT. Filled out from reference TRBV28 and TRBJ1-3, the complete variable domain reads DVKVTQSSRYLVKRTGEKVFLECVQDMDHENMFWYRQDPGLGLRLIYFSYDVKMKEKGDIPEGYSVSREKKERFSLILESASTNQTSMYLCASSLGGIPGNTIYFGEGSWLTVV.

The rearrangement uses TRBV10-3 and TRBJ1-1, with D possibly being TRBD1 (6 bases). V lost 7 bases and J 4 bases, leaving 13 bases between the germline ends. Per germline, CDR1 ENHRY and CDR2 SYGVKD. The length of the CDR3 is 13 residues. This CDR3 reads CAITQKGGTEAFF. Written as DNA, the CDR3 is TGTGCCATCACCCAGAAAGGGGGCACTGAAGCTTTCTTT.

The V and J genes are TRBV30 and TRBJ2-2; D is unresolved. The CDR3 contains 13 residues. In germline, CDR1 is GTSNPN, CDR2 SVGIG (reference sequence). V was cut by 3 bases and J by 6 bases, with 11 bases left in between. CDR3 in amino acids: CAWRTTRAGELFF. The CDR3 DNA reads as TGTGCCTGGAGGACGACCCGGGCCGGGGAGCTGTTTTTT.

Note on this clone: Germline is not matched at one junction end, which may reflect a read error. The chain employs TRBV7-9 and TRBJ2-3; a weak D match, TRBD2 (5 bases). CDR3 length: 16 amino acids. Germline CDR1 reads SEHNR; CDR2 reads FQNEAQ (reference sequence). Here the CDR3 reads CSSSPPWGENTDTQYF. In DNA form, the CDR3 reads TGTTCCAGCAGCCCCCCCTGGGGAGAAAACACAGATACGCAGTATTTT.

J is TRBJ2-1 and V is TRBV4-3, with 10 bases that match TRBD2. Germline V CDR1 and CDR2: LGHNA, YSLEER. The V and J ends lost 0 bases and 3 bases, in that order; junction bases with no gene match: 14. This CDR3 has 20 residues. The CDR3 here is CASSQEILAGSSYFYNEQFF. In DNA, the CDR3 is TGCGCCAGCAGCCAAGAAATACTAGCGGGATCCTCGTACTTCTACAATGAGCAGTTCTTC.

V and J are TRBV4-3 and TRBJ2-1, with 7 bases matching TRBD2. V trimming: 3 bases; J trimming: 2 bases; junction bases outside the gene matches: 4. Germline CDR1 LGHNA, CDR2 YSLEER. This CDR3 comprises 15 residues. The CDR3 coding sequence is TGCGCCAGCAGCCAGGCGGGAGAGGCCTACAATGAGCAGTTCTTC. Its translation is CASSQAGEAYNEQFF.

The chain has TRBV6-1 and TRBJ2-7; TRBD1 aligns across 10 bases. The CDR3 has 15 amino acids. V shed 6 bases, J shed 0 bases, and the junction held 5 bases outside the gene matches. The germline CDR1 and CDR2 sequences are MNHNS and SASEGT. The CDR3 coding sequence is TGTGCCAGCAGGAGGGACAGGGGACCCTCCTACGAGCAGTACTTC. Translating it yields CASRRDRGPSYEQYF.

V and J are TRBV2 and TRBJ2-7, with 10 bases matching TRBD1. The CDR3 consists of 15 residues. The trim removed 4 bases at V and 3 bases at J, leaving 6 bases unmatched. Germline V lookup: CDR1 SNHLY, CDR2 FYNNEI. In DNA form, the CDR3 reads TGTGCCAGCAGTGTTGTCGGGACAGGGGACTACGAGCAGTACTTC. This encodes CASSVVGTGDYEQYF.